Listed below are T cell receptor beta chains from one sample, sequenced in a study of identical twins. TCRdb called the 5' RACE reads again in MiXCR, with one record for every CDR3 protein. The sample contains around 530,000 distinct CDR3 sequences, 15% of which appear only once. The sample was also linked to a second study, of yellow fever vaccine responses in identical twins.

Sequencing was carried out using CD4+ T cells sorted from blood. All receptors derive from a woman younger than 30 in good health. CDR3s include the opening cysteine and the closing phenylalanine or tryptophan. The D gene is left open where the match is weak. Part of the rows lack a size; the others show once, few, many or a class for expanded clones.

>TRBJ2-3|-|-|TRBV5-1
CASSLGPRVTDTQYF
TGCGCCAGCAGCTTGGGCCCAAGAGTCACAGATACGCAGTATTTT
>TRBJ2-1|few|TRBD2|TRBV5-1
CASRQREGLVDEQFF
TGCGCCAGCAGACAGCGGGAGGGCCTGGTTGATGAGCAGTTCTTC
>TRBJ2-3|few|TRBD2|TRBV6-2/TRBV6-3
CASSPPGLAGKGRTDTQYF
TGTGCCAGCAGCCCACCCGGACTAGCGGGAAAGGGCCGCACAGATACGCAGTATTTT
>TRBJ1-1|-|-|TRBV3-1
CASSQVVRTEAFF
TGTGCCAGCAGCCAAGTGGTACGCACTGAAGCTTTCTTT
>TRBJ1-1|-|TRBD1|TRBV29-1
CSVVGQGTGGTNTEAFF
TGCAGCGTTGTGGGCCAGGGGACAGGGGGCACGAACACTGAAGCTTTCTTT
>TRBJ2-1|-|-|TRBV28
CAIGEGGYNEQFF
TGTGCCATAGGGGAGGGGGGATACAATGAGCAGTTCTTC
>TRBJ2-1|-|TRBD1|TRBV29-1
CSVPPGQGRDEQFF
TGCAGCGTCCCACCGGGACAGGGTCGGGATGAGCAGTTCTTC
>TRBJ1-1|few|-|TRBV12-3/TRBV12-4
CASDIGLSGVTEAFF
TGTGCCAGCGATATCGGACTGTCGGGGGTCACTGAAGCTTTCTTT
>TRBJ2-1|-|TRBD2|TRBV10-3
CAISDWRERDSNEQFF
TGTGCCATCAGTGATTGGCGGGAGCGGGACTCAAATGAGCAGTTCTTC
>TRBJ1-6|many|-|TRBV11-2
CASSFTGTGSPLHF
TGTGCCAGCAGCTTTACAGGGACTGGGTCACCCCTCCACTTT
>TRBJ2-1|few|-|TRBV4-1
CASSQLQFPSSYNEQFF
TGCGCCAGCAGCCAATTACAATTCCCCAGCTCCTACAATGAGCAGTTCTTC
>TRBJ1-6|many|TRBD1|TRBV12-3/TRBV12-4
CASSFPTGGRYNSPLHF
TGTGCCAGCAGTTTCCCGACAGGGGGCAGGTATAATTCACCCCTCCACTTT
>TRBJ1-4|-|-|TRBV5-1
CASSPDRTTTNEKLFF
TGCGCCAGCAGCCCAGACAGGACAACAACTAATGAAAAACTGTTTTTT
>TRBJ2-2|-|TRBD1|TRBV5-1
CASSSWDRAFTGELFF
TGCGCCAGCAGCTCATGGGACAGGGCTTTTACCGGGGAGCTGTTTTTT
>TRBJ2-3|-|-|TRBV11-2
CASSLRAGVTDTQYF
TGTGCCAGCAGCTTACGGGCAGGGGTAACAGATACGCAGTATTTT
>TRBJ1-2|few|TRBD1|TRBV28
CASSPPWDRGGYTF
TGTGCCAGCAGCCCCCCGTGGGACAGGGGAGGCTACACCTTC
>TRBJ2-1|few|TRBD2|TRBV20-1
CSAHGVGGNSEQFF
TGCAGTGCACATGGGGTGGGAGGGAATTCGGAGCAGTTCTTC
>TRBJ2-2|many|TRBD2|TRBV12-3/TRBV12-4
CASSPGLAGNTGELFF
TGTGCCAGCAGTCCAGGACTAGCGGGGAACACCGGGGAGCTGTTTTTT
>TRBJ1-1|-|TRBD1|TRBV29-1
CSARTGGAEAFF
TGCAGCGCTAGGACAGGGGGGGCTGAAGCTTTCTTT
>TRBJ2-1|few|-|TRBV12-3/TRBV12-4
CASSLAHGGMGSNEQFF
TGTGCCAGCAGTTTAGCGCATGGCGGTATGGGGTCAAATGAGCAGTTCTTC
>TRBJ2-2|-|TRBD1|TRBV3-1
CASSQYGTGGGRTGELFF
TGTGCCAGCAGCCAGTACGGGACAGGGGGCGGAAGGACCGGGGAGCTGTTTTTT
>TRBJ2-3|-|TRBD2|TRBV5-1
CASSSGLAGGKTDTQYF
TGCGCCAGCAGCTCCGGACTAGCGGGGGGTAAGACAGATACGCAGTATTTT
>TRBJ1-4|-|-|TRBV5-1
CASSSSGGGEKLFF
TGCGCCAGCAGCTCTAGCGGGGGAGGCGAAAAACTGTTTTTT
>TRBJ2-5|many|TRBD1|TRBV10-3
CAISGNRGETQYF
TGTGCCATCAGTGGGAACAGGGGAGAGACCCAGTACTTC
>TRBJ1-1|-|-|TRBV2
CASRVRGNTEAFF
TGTGCCAGCAGAGTCAGGGGGAACACTGAAGCTTTCTTT
>TRBJ2-3|-|-|TRBV20-1
CSEWGGSRQDTQYF
TGCAGTGAGTGGGGGGGCTCACGCCAAGATACGCAGTATTTT
>TRBJ2-5|-|-|TRBV4-1
CASSLKYGETQYF
TGCGCCAGCAGCCTAAAATATGGGGAGACCCAGTACTTC
>TRBJ1-6|few|-|TRBV3-1
CASSQDAAGKRAPLHF
TGTGCCAGCAGCCAAGATGCCGCGGGGAAAAGGGCGCCCCTCCACTTT
>TRBJ2-7|few|-|TRBV29-1
CSVEDFPYEQYF
TGCAGCGTTGAAGATTTCCCCTACGAGCAGTACTTC
>TRBJ2-1|few|TRBD2|TRBV29-1
CSVELGRARDNEQFF
TGCAGCGTTGAACTGGGGAGGGCTCGGGACAATGAGCAGTTCTTC
>TRBJ1-1|-|-|TRBV7-9
CASSFINTEAFF
TGTGCCAGCAGTTTCATAAACACTGAAGCTTTCTTT
>TRBJ2-1|-|-|TRBV20-1
CSAHNVRGDYNEQFF
TGCAGTGCCCATAACGTGCGGGGAGACTACAATGAGCAGTTCTTC
>TRBJ2-3|-|TRBD2|TRBV5-1
CASSLEIAGHTDTQYF
TGCGCCAGCAGCTTGGAGATAGCGGGACACACAGATACGCAGTATTTT
>TRBJ2-1|many|-|TRBV25-1
CASRRGYNEQFF
TGTGCCAGCAGGCGGGGTTACAATGAGCAGTTCTTC
>TRBJ2-1|few|-|TRBV4-2
CASSQPGGVVREQFF
TGTGCCAGCAGCCAACCAGGGGGGGTTGTCCGTGAGCAGTTCTTC
>TRBJ2-7|few|TRBD1|TRBV20-1
CSARPLGQGAGYEQYF
TGCAGTGCTAGACCTTTAGGACAGGGGGCTGGGTACGAGCAGTACTTC
>TRBJ1-2|-|-|TRBV18
CASSPGADYGYTF
TGTGCCAGCTCTCCCGGGGCGGACTATGGCTACACCTTC
>TRBJ2-7|-|-|TRBV15
CATGDSIYEQYF
TGTGCCACCGGGGACTCCATCTACGAGCAGTACTTC
>TRBJ1-5|-|-|TRBV19
CASSIWTASHQPQHF
TGTGCCAGTAGTATATGGACGGCGTCTCATCAGCCCCAGCATTTT
>TRBJ2-7|-|TRBD1|TRBV7-9
CASSLGQGNFYEQYF
TGTGCCAGCAGCTTAGGACAGGGGAATTTTTACGAGCAGTACTTC
>TRBJ1-2|many|-|TRBV7-9
CASSPSSYGYTF
TGTGCCAGCAGCCCATCATCTTATGGCTACACCTTC
>TRBJ2-2|-|TRBD1|TRBV5-6
CASGKLDRVPGELFF
TGTGCCAGCGGAAAACTGGACAGGGTTCCCGGGGAGCTGTTTTTT
>TRBJ2-2|few|-|TRBV4-1
CASSLGPSSGELFF
TGCGCCAGCAGCCTCGGGCCCAGCAGCGGGGAGCTGTTTTTT
>TRBJ2-7|-|TRBD2|TRBV12-3/TRBV12-4
CASRGEREGEQYF
TGTGCCAGCAGGGGGGAGCGGGAAGGGGAGCAGTACTTC
>TRBJ1-5|few|TRBD1|TRBV18
CASSPGTGLLPQHF
TGTGCCAGCTCACCCGGGACAGGCTTATTGCCCCAGCATTTT
>TRBJ1-1|-|TRBD1|TRBV6-2/TRBV6-3
CASSTGQGRLRAFF
TGTGCCAGCAGTACGGGACAGGGGCGTCTGCGGGCTTTCTTT
>TRBJ2-7|many|-|TRBV9
CASSPTDSYEQYF
TGTGCCAGCAGCCCTACGGACAGCTACGAGCAGTACTTC
>TRBJ2-3|few|TRBD2|TRBV20-1
CSARDRASGAISTDTQYF
TGCAGTGCTAGAGATAGGGCTAGCGGGGCGATAAGCACAGATACGCAGTATTTT
>TRBJ2-1|many|TRBD2|TRBV5-1
CASSLGGLAGDNEQFF
TGTGCCAGCAGTTTGGGTGGGCTAGCGGGAGACAATGAGCAGTTCTTC
>TRBJ2-1|few|-|TRBV12-3/TRBV12-4
CASSFGQGSYEQFF
TGTGCCAGCAGTTTCGGGCAGGGGTCCTATGAGCAGTTCTTC
>TRBJ2-1|-|TRBD2|TRBV12-3/TRBV12-4
CASSSPGGGGYNEQFF
TGTGCCAGCAGTTCCCCCGGGGGGGGGGGTTACAATGAGCAGTTCTTC
>TRBJ2-1|-|TRBD2|TRBV24-1
CATSVGGRAVEQFF
TGTGCCACCAGTGTGGGCGGGAGGGCGGTTGAGCAGTTCTTC
>TRBJ2-1|-|-|TRBV11-2
CASRSGSNEQFF
TGTGCCAGTAGGTCAGGGTCTAATGAGCAGTTCTTC
>TRBJ1-1|-|-|TRBV7-9
CASSLAGTTEAFF
TGTGCCAGCAGTTTGGCAGGGACCACTGAAGCTTTCTTT
>TRBJ2-3|-|TRBD2|TRBV5-1
CASSVGTSGGTDTQYF
TGCGCCAGCAGCGTCGGGACTAGCGGGGGCACAGATACGCAGTATTTT
>TRBJ2-2|-|-|TRBV6-1
CASRDGRNTGELFF
TGTGCCAGCAGGGACGGAAGGAACACCGGGGAGCTGTTTTTT
>TRBJ2-3|few|-|TRBV4-1
CASSPSRGSRTDTQYF
TGCGCCAGCAGCCCCAGTAGGGGTTCTCGCACAGATACGCAGTATTTT